What follows are 21 T cell receptor beta chains derived from one specimen sequenced in a study of T cell changes during pregnancy in multiple sclerosis (dated by TCRdb to the late 2010s). The method was the immunoSEQ multiplex PCR assay. TCRdb retrieved this table from immuneACCESS and kept in-frame rearrangements only. Not all clones are present; in checked studies, unresolved V genes account for under half, and no reason is known for the remainder. Here the sample has about 39,000 clones; roughly 93% occur a single time. The top ten hold about 0.38% of the sample. The sample consisted of CD4+ T cells from peripheral blood mononuclear cells, taken after pregnancy. The receptors stem from a female donor with multiple sclerosis, enrolled in a pregnancy study.

The CDR3 sequence: CASSYAGTGGAEAFF. The CDR3 DNA reads as TGTGCCAGCAGCTACGCCGGGACAGGGGGCGCTGAAGCTTTCTTT. V usage is TRBV5-4 and J usage is TRBJ1-1, with 12 bases identical to TRBD1. CDR3 length: 15 amino acids. After removal of 3 bases from V and 6 bases from J, the junction contained 6 bases not matched to a gene. The germline CDR1 and CDR2 sequences are SGHNT and YYREEE (reference sequence).

This chain joins TRBV4-1 and TRBJ1-5; TRBD1 might be the D (5 bases). Looked up from germline, CDR1 is MGHRA and CDR2 is YSYEKL. This CDR3 has 16 residues. Trimming took off 1 base at V and 2 bases at J, with 12 bases between the two ends. The DNA of the CDR3 is TGCGCCAGCAGCCAAGCCACAGGTTTCCGCAATCAGCCCCAGCATTTT. Its translation: CASSQATGFRNQPQHF.

The sample holds one count of this clone. The chain employs TRBV11-2 and TRBJ2-7, with 7 nucleotides matching TRBD2. V dropped 1 base and J dropped 7; count of bases not matched to a gene: 10. Germline assignment: CDR1 SGHAT and CDR2 FQNNGV. The CDR3 is made up of 15 amino acids. The CDR3 protein is CASSLGGGDGLEQYF. CDR3 bases: TGTGCCAGCAGCTTAGGGGGAGGGGATGGCCTGGAGCAGTACTTC.

The chain is built from TRBV7-2 and TRBJ2-3, with D perhaps TRBD2 (5 bases). V was cut by 4 bases and J by 1 base, with 15 bases left in between. The V gene's germline CDR1 is SGHTA and CDR2 FQGNSA. This CDR3 contains 16 residues. The CDR3 coding sequence is TGTGCCAGCAGCTCAAGCGGTGTCTTCGGCACAGATACGCAGTATTTT. Translation: CASSSSGVFGTDTQYF.

The DNA of the CDR3 is TGTGCCAGCAGCTCCGGACAGGGAAGTAATGAAAAACTGTTTTTT. Protein sequence: CASSSGQGSNEKLFF. This chain joins TRBV11-1 and TRBJ1-4; 8 bases align to TRBD1. Germline assignment: CDR1 SGHAT and CDR2 FQDESV (reference sequence). This CDR3 has 15 residues. V shed 4 bases, J shed 4 bases, and the junction held 5 bases outside the gene matches.

This chain joins TRBV4-1 and TRBJ2-1; D perhaps matches TRBD1 (6 bases). Germline CDR1 reads MGHRA; CDR2 reads YSYEKL. Trimming cost V 4 bases and J 8 bases, with 6 bases left between them. This CDR3 has 11 amino acids. The chain's CDR3 is CASSPGDEQFF. CDR3 bases: TGCGCCAGCAGCCCAGGGGATGAGCAGTTCTTC.

The V call is TRBV5-4, the J call TRBJ2-3; no reliable D call. Germline values: CDR1 SGHNT, CDR2 YYREEE (reference sequence). There are 14 residues in the CDR3. V was shortened by 1 base and J by 0 bases, with 6 bases between the two germline ends. Here the CDR3 reads CASSLSASTDTQYF. The CDR3 bases are TGTGCCAGCAGCTTGTCCGCGAGCACAGATACGCAGTATTTT.

The chain carries TRBV5-4 and TRBJ2-3, with D unresolved. This CDR3 region has 16 residues. The V and J ends lost 4 bases and 1 base respectively, with 16 bases between them. The V gene's germline CDR1 is SGHNT and CDR2 YYREEE (reference sequence). The DNA of the CDR3 is TGTGCCAGCAGCCCCTGGTTGGTTACGGGCACAGATACGCAGTATTTT. This gives the protein CASSPWLVTGTDTQYF.

For the CDR3, the DNA is TGTGCCAGCAGCTTGGATGGGGTCGGGCAGGGGAGTGAAAAACTGTTTTTT. Amino acid sequence: CASSLDGVGQGSEKLFF. The chain has TRBV5-8 and TRBJ1-4, with TRBD1 as a possible D gene (6 bases). The ends were cut back, 0 bases at V and 7 bases at J, with 19 bases in the middle. Germline V gene lookup returns CDR1 SGHTS and CDR2 YDEGEE. The CDR3 contains 17 residues.

V usage is TRBV29-1 and J usage is TRBJ1-4; no reliable D call. V lost 3 bases and J lost 8, with 10 bases in between. The CDR3 runs to 12 residues. CDR1 is SQVTM and CDR2 is ANQGSEA in the germline V gene. CDR3 sequence reads: CSVDEGTEKLFF. Here the CDR3 DNA reads TGCAGCGTTGACGAGGGTACCGAAAAACTGTTTTTT. Full variable domain (outside the CDR3, taken from reference TRBV29-1 and TRBJ1-4): SAVISQKPSRDICQRGTSLTIQCQVDSQVTMMFWYRQQPGQSLTLIATANQGSEATYESGFVIDKFPISRPNLTFSTLTVSNMSPEDSSIYLCSVDEGTEKLFFGSGTQLSVL.

V and J are TRBV30 and TRBJ1-2, with D tentatively TRBD1 (5 bases). The V gene lost 5 bases and the J gene lost 8 bases, with 12 bases spanning the gap. The CDR3 is 11 residues long. Germline V CDR1 and CDR2: GTSNPN, SVGIG (reference sequence). CDR3 nucleotides: TGTGCCTGGCAGGGTCCCCCGGGCTACACCTTC. Protein: CAWQGPPGYTF.

This rearrangement joins TRBV6-1 to TRBJ2-7; 8 nucleotides line up with TRBD1. Trimming removed 4 bases from V and 0 bases from J; junction bases left unmatched: 8. CDR3 length equals 16 residues. Germline lookup yields CDR1 MNHNS and CDR2 SASEGT. The CDR3 protein is CASSAPGTGSSYEQYF. The CDR3 DNA reads TGTGCCAGCAGTGCCCCGGGGACAGGTAGCTCCTACGAGCAGTACTTC.

Written as DNA, the CDR3 is TGTGCCAGCAGTGTAACAGGGTTAACCGGGGAGCTGTTTTTT. Protein: CASSVTGLTGELFF. The chain joins TRBV6-1 to TRBJ2-2, with D possibly matching TRBD1 (6 bases). The CDR3 spans 14 residues. CDR1 is MNHNS, CDR2 SASEGT, per germline. V lost 4 bases to trimming and J lost 5 bases, with 11 bases between them.

The chain joins TRBV30 to TRBJ2-3, with 7 nucleotides matching TRBD2. Trimming at V came to 8 bases and at J to 7 bases, leaving 6 bases not matched to a gene. The CDR3 covers 11 residues. Germline CDR1 GTSNPN, CDR2 SVGIG (reference sequence). In DNA, the CDR3 is TGTGCCCGGGGCGGGGGTAATACGCAGTATTTT. Translating it yields CARGGGNTQYF.

The chain employs TRBV27 and TRBJ1-4, with no clear D. Trimming took 6 bases from V and 5 from J, leaving 7 bases between them. The germline V gene has CDR1 MNHEY and CDR2 SMNVEV (reference sequence). CDR3 length: 12 residues. The CDR3 DNA sequence: TGTGCCAGCAGCGACAACAATGAAAAACTGTTTTTT. This codes for CASSDNNEKLFF.

The rearrangement uses TRBV27 and TRBJ1-1; maybe TRBD1 (6 bases). Germline values: CDR1 MNHEY, CDR2 SMNVEV (reference sequence). The V end lost 4 bases, the J end lost 1 base, and 10 bases lay between the germline ends. The CDR3 is made up of 14 amino acids. In nucleotides, the CDR3 is TGTGCCAGCAGTTATGGGACAACGAACACTGAAGCTTTCTTT. This sequence encodes CASSYGTTNTEAFF.

There are a few counts of this clone. The gene calls are TRBV27 and TRBJ1-5; D might be TRBD1 (5 bases). The V and J ends lost 0 bases and 0 bases respectively, with 9 bases between them. Germline assignment: CDR1 MNHEY and CDR2 SMNVEV (reference sequence). This CDR3 is built from 16 residues. CDR3 loop: CASSLSIGASNQPQHF. CDR3 bases: TGTGCCAGCAGTTTATCGATTGGGGCTAGCAATCAGCCCCAGCATTTT.

This clone was picked up one time. The rearrangement links TRBV15 to TRBJ2-1; 7 bases are shared with TRBD2. Germline assignment: CDR1 LNHNV and CDR2 YYDKDF (reference sequence). J gave up 4 bases and V 4 bases, and 4 bases lay outside the gene matches. This CDR3 region has 14 residues. This chain's CDR3 is CATSNGGGYNEQFF. As DNA, the CDR3 is TGTGCCACCAGCAATGGGGGGGGTTACAATGAGCAGTTCTTC. The whole variable domain, filled in from reference TRBV15 and TRBJ2-1, reads DAMVIQNPRYQVTQFGKPVTLSCSQTLNHNVMYWYQQKSSQAPKLLFHYYDKDFNNEADTPDNFQSRRPNTSFCFLDIRSPGLGDTAMYLCATSNGGGYNEQFFGPGTRLTVL.

J is TRBJ2-2 and V is TRBV6-5, with D possibly TRBD1 on 6 matching bases. V shed 3 bases and J shed 2 bases, with 13 bases lying between them. Germline loops: CDR1 MNHEY, CDR2 SVGAGI. This CDR3 is built from 16 residues. The CDR3 sequence: CASSYFGTPNTGELFF. In DNA, the CDR3 is TGTGCCAGCAGTTATTTCGGGACACCAAACACCGGGGAGCTGTTTTTT.

This chain links TRBV12-5 with TRBJ2-3; 7 bases align to TRBD2. Trimming at V came to 1 base and at J to 6 bases, leaving 10 bases not matched to a gene. The CDR3 has 16 residues. The germline CDR1 and CDR2 sequences are LGHNT and FRNRAP. CDR3 amino acids: CASGLDERGPQDTQYF. Written as DNA, the CDR3 is TGTGCTAGTGGTTTGGACGAGCGGGGCCCGCAGGATACGCAGTATTTT.

The gene calls are TRBV18 and TRBJ2-7; 7 bases map to TRBD2. Germline loops: CDR1 KGHSH, CDR2 LQKENI. There are 15 residues in the CDR3. V lost 2 bases and J lost 2; bases outside the gene matches: 6. The CDR3, as DNA: TGTGCCAGCTCACCAGGAGCGGGGCGAACCTACGAGCAGTACTTC. This encodes CASSPGAGRTYEQYF. Filled out from reference TRBV18 and TRBJ2-7, the complete variable domain reads NAGVMQNPRHLVRRRGQEARLRCSPMKGHSHVYWYRQLPEEGLKFMVYLQKENIIDESGMPKERFSAEFPKEGPSILRIQQVVRGDSAAYFCASSPGAGRTYEQYFGPGTRLTVT.